Sequencing of this T cell receptor (beta chain) was carried out in a study of T cells after somatic rescue of genetic block. Method: immunoSEQ multiplex PCR; TCRdb's copy keeps in-frame clones and lacks some. The table has 100,000 to 120,000 clones, around 90% seen once; the top ten hold more than 1.4%. Sequencing input: peripheral blood mononuclear cells (PBMCs). This sequence was found in a woman between 18 and 30 years old.

The CDR3 loop reads CASSKTGEGVNTEAFF. The DNA of the CDR3 is TGTGCCAGCTCGAAAACAGGGGAAGGGGTGAACACTGAAGCTTTCTTT. This chain joins TRBV18 and TRBJ1-1; 7 bases agree with TRBD1. The CDR3 contains 16 residues. CDR1 KGHSH and CDR2 LQKENI come from the germline V gene. The junction had 10 bases not matched to a gene; V was cut back by 6 bases and J by 0 bases.